This TCR beta chain was recovered during a study of T-cell reconstitution after alpha-beta-depleted transplantation in children. The junction had 5 bases not matched to a gene; V was cut back by 5 bases and J by 3 bases. CDR1 SGHTA and CDR2 FQGNSA come from the germline V gene. This CDR3 region has 14 residues. For TCRbeta, the library was prepared with unique molecular identifiers. TCRdb independently ran MiXCR on the PCR reads; one entry per CDR3 protein. The sample contains fewer than 750,000 distinct CDR3 sequences, more than 20% of which appear only once. This clonotype was counted a few times. The chain joins TRBV7-2 to TRBJ2-3, with 7 bases lining up with TRBD1. The sample was PBMCs, taken before TCRalphabeta/CD19-depleted stem cell transplant. The TCR comes from a boy under two years old with Wiskott-Aldrich syndrome, due to receive a stem cell transplant. CDR3 region: CASSQGQRTDTQYF. The CDR3 coding sequence is TGTGCCAGCAGCCAGGGACAGCGTACAGATACGCAGTATTTT.